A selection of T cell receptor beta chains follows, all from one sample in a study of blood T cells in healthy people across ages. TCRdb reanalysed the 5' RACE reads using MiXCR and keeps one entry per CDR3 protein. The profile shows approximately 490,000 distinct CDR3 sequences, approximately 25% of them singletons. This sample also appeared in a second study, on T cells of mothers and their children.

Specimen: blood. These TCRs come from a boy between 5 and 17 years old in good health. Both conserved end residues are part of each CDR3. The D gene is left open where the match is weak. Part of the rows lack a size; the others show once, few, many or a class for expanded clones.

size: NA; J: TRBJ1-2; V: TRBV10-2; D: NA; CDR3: CASSESNPNYGYTF; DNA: TGCGCCAGCAGTGAGTCTAATCCTAACTATGGCTACACCTTC
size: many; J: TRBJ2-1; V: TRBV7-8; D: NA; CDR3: CASSLEPARAGEQFF; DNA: TGTGCCAGCAGCTTAGAACCGGCCCGGGCCGGTGAGCAGTTCTTC
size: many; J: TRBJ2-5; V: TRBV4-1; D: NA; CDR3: CASSQGSPQETQYF; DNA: TGCGCCAGCAGCCAAGGGTCCCCCCAAGAGACCCAGTACTTC
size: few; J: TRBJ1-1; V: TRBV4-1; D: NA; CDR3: CASSQGGRGRTEAFF; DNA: TGCGCCAGCAGCCAAGGTGGCAGGGGTCGTACTGAAGCTTTCTTT
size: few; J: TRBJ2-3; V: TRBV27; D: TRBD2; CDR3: CASSQRTSGRSTDTQYF; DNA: TGTGCCAGCAGCCAACGGACTAGCGGGAGAAGCACAGATACGCAGTATTTT
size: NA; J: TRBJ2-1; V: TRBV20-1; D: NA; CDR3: CSARDSLAQVADSYNEQFF; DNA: TGCAGTGCTAGAGATAGTTTAGCGCAAGTGGCGGACTCCTACAATGAGCAGTTCTTC
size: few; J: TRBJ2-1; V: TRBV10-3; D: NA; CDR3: CAISPTNNEQFF; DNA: TGTGCCATCAGTCCAACAAACAATGAGCAGTTCTTC
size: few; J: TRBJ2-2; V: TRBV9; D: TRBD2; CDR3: CASSGGASGRYGSTGELFF; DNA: TGTGCCAGCAGCGGGGGGGCTAGCGGGAGATACGGTAGCACCGGGGAGCTGTTTTTT
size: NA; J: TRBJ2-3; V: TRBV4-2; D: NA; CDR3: CASSRRTGTTDTQYF; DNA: TGTGCCAGCAGCCGAAGGACCGGGACGACAGATACGCAGTATTTT
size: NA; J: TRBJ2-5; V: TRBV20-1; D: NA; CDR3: CSAREWREETQYF; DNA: TGCAGTGCTAGAGAGTGGAGAGAAGAGACCCAGTACTTC
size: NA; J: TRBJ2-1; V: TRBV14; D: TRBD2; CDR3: CASSQDRGTSGYNEQFF; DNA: TGTGCCAGCAGCCAAGATCGGGGCACTAGCGGTTACAATGAGCAGTTCTTC
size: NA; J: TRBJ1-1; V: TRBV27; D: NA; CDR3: CASSLGRGSATEAFF; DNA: TGTGCCAGCAGTTTAGGGCGGGGGTCTGCAACTGAAGCTTTCTTT
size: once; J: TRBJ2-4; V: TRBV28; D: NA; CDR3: CSSSFNSKWYF; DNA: TGTTCCAGCAGTTTTAACTCAAAGTGGTACTTC
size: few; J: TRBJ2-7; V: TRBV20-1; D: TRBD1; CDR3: CSAPGTARMGYEQYF; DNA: TGCAGTGCCCCGGGGACAGCCCGGATGGGGTACGAGCAGTACTTC
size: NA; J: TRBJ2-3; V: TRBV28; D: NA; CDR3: CASISASTDTQYF; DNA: TGTGCCAGCATTTCGGCGAGCACAGATACGCAGTATTTT
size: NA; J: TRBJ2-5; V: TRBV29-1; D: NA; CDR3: CSATDGEETQYF; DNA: TGCAGCGCCACCGATGGGGAAGAGACCCAGTACTTC
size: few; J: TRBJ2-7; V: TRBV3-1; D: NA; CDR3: CASSPVGIEHEQYF; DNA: TGTGCCAGCAGTCCCGTGGGGATTGAACACGAGCAGTACTTC
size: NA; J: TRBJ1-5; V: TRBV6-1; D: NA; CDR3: CASSDWGNQPQHF; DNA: TGTGCCAGCAGTGATTGGGGCAATCAGCCCCAGCATTTT
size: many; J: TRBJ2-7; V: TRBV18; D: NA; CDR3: CASSPPGSSYEQYF; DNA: TGTGCCAGCTCACCACCAGGGAGCTCCTACGAGCAGTACTTC
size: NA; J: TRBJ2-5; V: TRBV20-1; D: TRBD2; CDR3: CSAAPGLAGGLGETQYF; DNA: TGCAGTGCTGCCCCGGGACTAGCGGGGGGGCTTGGGGAGACCCAGTACTTC
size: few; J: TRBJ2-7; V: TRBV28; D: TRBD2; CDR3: CASSLGGRAYEQYF; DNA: TGTGCCAGCAGTTTGGGCGGGAGGGCCTACGAGCAGTACTTC
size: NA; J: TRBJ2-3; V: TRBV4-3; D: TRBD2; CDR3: CASSPRTGTSGRGSTQYF; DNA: TGCGCCAGCAGCCCACGTACTGGGACTAGCGGGAGAGGTTCTACGCAGTATTTT
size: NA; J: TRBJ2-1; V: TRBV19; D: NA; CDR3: CASSIGVNEQFF; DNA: TGTGCCAGTAGTATAGGGGTCAATGAGCAGTTCTTC
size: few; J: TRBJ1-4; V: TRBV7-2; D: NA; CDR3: CASSYDGTTNEKLFF; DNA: TGTGCCAGCAGCTACGACGGAACAACTAATGAAAAACTGTTTTTT
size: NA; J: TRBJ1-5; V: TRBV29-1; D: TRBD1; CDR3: CSVGQGRNQPQHF; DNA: TGCAGCGTGGGACAGGGGCGCAATCAGCCCCAGCATTTT
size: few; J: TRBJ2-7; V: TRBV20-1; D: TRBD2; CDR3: CSARAGGPYEQYF; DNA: TGCAGTGCTCGAGCGGGGGGGCCCTACGAGCAGTACTTC
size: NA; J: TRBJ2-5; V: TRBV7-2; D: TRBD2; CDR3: CASSILAGTYETQYF; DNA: TGTGCCAGCAGCATACTAGCGGGGACATACGAGACCCAGTACTTC
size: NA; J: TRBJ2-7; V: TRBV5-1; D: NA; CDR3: CASSPRNRDYEQYF; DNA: TGCGCCAGCAGCCCCCGGAACAGGGACTACGAGCAGTACTTC
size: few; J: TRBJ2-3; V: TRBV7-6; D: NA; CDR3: CASSLWEGAALTDTQYF; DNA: TGTGCCAGCAGCCTCTGGGAGGGGGCGGCCCTCACAGATACGCAGTATTTT
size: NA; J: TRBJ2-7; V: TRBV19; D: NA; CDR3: CATADRTGNEQYF; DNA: TGTGCCACCGCAGACAGAACGGGTAACGAGCAGTACTTC
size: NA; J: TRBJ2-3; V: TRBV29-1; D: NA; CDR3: CSVVGGPSSTDTQYF; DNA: TGCAGCGTTGTCGGTGGGCCCAGCAGCACAGATACGCAGTATTTT
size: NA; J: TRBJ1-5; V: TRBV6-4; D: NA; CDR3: CASSDWGLGQPQHF; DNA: TGTGCCAGCAGTGACTGGGGGTTAGGTCAGCCCCAGCATTTT
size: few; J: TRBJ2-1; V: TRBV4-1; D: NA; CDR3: CASSHQTSSYNEQFF; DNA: TGCGCCAGCAGCCACCAGACGAGCTCCTACAATGAGCAGTTCTTC
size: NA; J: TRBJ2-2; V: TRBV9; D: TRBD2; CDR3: CASSGGTITGELFF; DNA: TGTGCCAGCAGCGGGGGGACTATCACCGGGGAGCTGTTTTTT
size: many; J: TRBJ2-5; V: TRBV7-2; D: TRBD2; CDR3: CASSSGLAQETQYF; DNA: TGTGCCAGCAGCTCGGGACTAGCCCAAGAGACCCAGTACTTC
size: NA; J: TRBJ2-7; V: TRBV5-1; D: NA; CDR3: CASSLGPSEGLEQYF; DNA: TGCGCCAGCAGCTTGGGCCCTAGCGAGGGGTTAGAGCAGTACTTC
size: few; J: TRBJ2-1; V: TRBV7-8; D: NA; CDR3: CASNPHGVPYNEQFF; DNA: TGTGCCAGCAACCCACACGGGGTGCCCTACAATGAGCAGTTCTTC
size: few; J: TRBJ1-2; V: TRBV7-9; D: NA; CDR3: CASTPSDNYGYTF; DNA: TGTGCCAGCACCCCGAGTGATAACTATGGCTACACCTTC
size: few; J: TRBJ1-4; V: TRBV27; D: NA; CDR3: CASKNRESLDEKLFF; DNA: TGTGCCAGCAAGAACAGGGAAAGCTTAGACGAAAAACTGTTTTTT
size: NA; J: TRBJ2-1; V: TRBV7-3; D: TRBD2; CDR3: CASSLSPLVAGGYNEQFF; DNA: TGTGCCAGCAGCTTATCCCCTCTCGTTGCGGGGGGATACAATGAGCAGTTCTTC
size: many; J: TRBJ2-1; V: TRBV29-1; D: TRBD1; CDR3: CSVEGQGVRDEQFF; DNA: TGCAGCGTTGAGGGACAGGGGGTACGGGATGAGCAGTTCTTC
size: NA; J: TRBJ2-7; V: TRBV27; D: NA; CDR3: CASSLTGTPYEQYF; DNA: TGTGCCAGCAGTTTAACCGGGACCCCCTACGAGCAGTACTTC
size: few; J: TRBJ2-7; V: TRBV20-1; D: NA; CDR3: CSARDGGRSFGEQYF; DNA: TGCAGTGCTAGAGATGGGGGTCGGTCCTTTGGGGAGCAGTACTTC
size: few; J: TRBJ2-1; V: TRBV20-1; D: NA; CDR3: CSARDGGGYNEQFF; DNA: TGCAGTGCTAGAGACGGTGGAGGGTACAATGAGCAGTTCTTC
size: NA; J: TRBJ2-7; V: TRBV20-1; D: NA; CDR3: CSARRQFRFYEQYF; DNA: TGCAGTGCTAGAAGACAGTTTAGATTCTACGAGCAGTACTTC
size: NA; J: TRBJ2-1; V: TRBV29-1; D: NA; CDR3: CSVEGGGASYNEQFF; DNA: TGCAGCGTTGAAGGTGGGGGGGCATCCTACAATGAGCAGTTCTTC